This paragraph reports one T cell receptor (beta chain). The data were obtained in a study of blood T cell repertoires in COVID-19. Produced via immunoSEQ multiplex PCR; TCRdb's table is partial and in-frame only. The sample lists 200,000 or so clones; approximately 87% were seen once. Trimming pared 7 bases from V and 6 bases from J, leaving 15 bases between. The CDR3 consists of 14 residues. Germline CDR1 MGHDK, CDR2 SYGVNS. The source material was peripheral blood. The source is an older person with COVID-19, enrolled during active disease. The chain employs TRBV25-1 and TRBJ2-2, with D possibly TRBD1 on 6 matching bases. In DNA form, the CDR3 reads TGTGCCAGCACGGGACAAGTATCGGCCGGGGAGCTGTTTTTT. Amino acid sequence: CASTGQVSAGELFF.